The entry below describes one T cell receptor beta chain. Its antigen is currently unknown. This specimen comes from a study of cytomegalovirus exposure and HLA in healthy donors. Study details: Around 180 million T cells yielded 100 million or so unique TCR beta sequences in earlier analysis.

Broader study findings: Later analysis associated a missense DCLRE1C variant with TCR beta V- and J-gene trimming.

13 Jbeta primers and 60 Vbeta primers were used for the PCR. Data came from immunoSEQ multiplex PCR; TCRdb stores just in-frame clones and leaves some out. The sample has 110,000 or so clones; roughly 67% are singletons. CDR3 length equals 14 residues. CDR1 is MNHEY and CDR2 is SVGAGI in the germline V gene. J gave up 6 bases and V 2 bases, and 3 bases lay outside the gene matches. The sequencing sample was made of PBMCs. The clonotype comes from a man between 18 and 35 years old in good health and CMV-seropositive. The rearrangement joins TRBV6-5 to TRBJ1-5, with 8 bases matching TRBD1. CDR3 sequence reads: CASSYNRGSQPQHF. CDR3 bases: TGTGCCAGCAGTTACAACAGGGGGTCTCAGCCCCAGCATTTT.